This T cell receptor (beta chain) was identified during a study of cytomegalovirus exposure and HLA in healthy donors. Turning to the study itself: Researchers found that roughly 81% of 398 genotyped donors fell within the Caucasian-associated ancestry cluster.

Trimming left V 6 bases short and J 8 bases short, with 24 bases between. The CDR3 spans 16 residues. Germline values: CDR1 SGHRS, CDR2 YFSETQ. General study findings and limits: The investigators catalogued 150 to 200 TCR beta chains as cytomegalovirus-associated.

As to this clone: Its cognate antigen is unknown.

13 Jbeta primers and 60 Vbeta primers were used for the PCR. The method was immunoSEQ multiplex PCR; TCRdb's version includes in-frame clones alone and lacks a portion of them. Of about 200,000 clones in the sample, 82% are singletons; the top ten hold 2.5% to 3%. The rearrangement links TRBV5-1 to TRBJ2-1; a possible D gene is TRBD1 (7 bases). Sequencing was carried out using PBMCs. The receptor comes from a woman aged 40 to 49 in good health and CMV-seronegative. CDR3 in amino acids: CASTPGMAGGQDEQFF. In nucleotides, the CDR3 is TGCGCCAGCACTCCCGGTATGGCAGGGGGGCAAGATGAGCAGTTCTTC.